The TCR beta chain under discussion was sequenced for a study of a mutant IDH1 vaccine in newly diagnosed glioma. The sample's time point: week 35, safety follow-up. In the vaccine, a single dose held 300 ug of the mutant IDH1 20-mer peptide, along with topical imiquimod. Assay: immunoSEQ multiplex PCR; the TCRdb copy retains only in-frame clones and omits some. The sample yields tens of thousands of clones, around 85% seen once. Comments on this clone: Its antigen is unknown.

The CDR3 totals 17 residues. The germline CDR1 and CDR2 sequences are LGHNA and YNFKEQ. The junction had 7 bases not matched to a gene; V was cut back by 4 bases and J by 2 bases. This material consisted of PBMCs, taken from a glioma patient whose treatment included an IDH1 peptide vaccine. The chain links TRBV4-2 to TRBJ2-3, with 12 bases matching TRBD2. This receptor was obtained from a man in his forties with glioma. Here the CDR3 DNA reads TGTGCCAGCAGCCGAACACTAGCGGGAGGTACCACAGATACGCAGTATTTT. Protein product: CASSRTLAGGTTDTQYF.